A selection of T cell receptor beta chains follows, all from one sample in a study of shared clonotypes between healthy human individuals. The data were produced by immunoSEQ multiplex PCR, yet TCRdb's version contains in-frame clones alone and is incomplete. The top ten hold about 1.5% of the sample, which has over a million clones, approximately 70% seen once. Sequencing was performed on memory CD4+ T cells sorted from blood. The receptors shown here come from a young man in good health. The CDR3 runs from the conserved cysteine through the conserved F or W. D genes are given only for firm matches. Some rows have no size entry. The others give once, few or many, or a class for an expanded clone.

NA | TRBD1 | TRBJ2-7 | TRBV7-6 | TGTGCCAGCAGCCTTCTTGGGACAGGGGCCTACGAGCAGTACTTC | CASSLLGTGAYEQYF
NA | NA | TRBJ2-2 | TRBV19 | TGTGCCAGTAGTAAAGTCGGTTCCGGGGAGCTGTTTTTT | CASSKVGSGELFF
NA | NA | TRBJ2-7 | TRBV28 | TGTGCCAGCAGTTTTACTTGGGGACGGGAGTACTTC | CASSFTWGREYF
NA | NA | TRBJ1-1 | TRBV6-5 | TGTGCCAGCAGTAGGGGCCCGAACACTGAAGCTTTCTTT | CASSRGPNTEAFF
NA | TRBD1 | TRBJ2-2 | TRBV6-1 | TGTGCCAGCAAGAGGGGGCCTACGAACACCGGGGAGCTGTTTTTT | CASKRGPTNTGELFF
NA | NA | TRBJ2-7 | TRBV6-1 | TGTGCCAGCAGTGAACAGGGGAGCTCCTACGAGCAGTACTTC | CASSEQGSSYEQYF
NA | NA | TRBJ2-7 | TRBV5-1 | TGCGCCAGCAGCTTGGCAGGGACGGCCTACGAGCAGTACTTC | CASSLAGTAYEQYF
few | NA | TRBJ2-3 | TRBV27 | TGTGCCAGCAGTCCTACCTGGGACGCCACAGATACGCAGTATTTT | CASSPTWDATDTQYF
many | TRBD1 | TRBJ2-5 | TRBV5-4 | TGTGCCAGCAGCTTCCCGGACAGGGGGAAAGAGACCCAGTACTTC | CASSFPDRGKETQYF
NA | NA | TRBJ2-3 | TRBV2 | TGTGCCGGGGGGCCTAGCACAGATACGCAGTATTTT | CAGGPSTDTQYF
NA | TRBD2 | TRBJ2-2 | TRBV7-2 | TGTGCCAGCAGCGCGAGCGGGGTATCGAACACCGGGGAGCTGTTTTTT | CASSASGVSNTGELFF
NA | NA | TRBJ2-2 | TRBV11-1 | TGTGCCAGCAGCTTAGTAGGGGGAATCGGGGAGCTGTTTTTT | CASSLVGGIGELFF
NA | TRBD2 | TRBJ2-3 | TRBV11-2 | TGTGCCAGCAGAATCAGCGGGGGTACAGATACGCAGTATTTT | CASRISGGTDTQYF
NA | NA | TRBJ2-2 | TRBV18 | TGTGCCAGCTCATCACCGGGACGGAACACCGGGGAGCTGTTTTTT | CASSSPGRNTGELFF
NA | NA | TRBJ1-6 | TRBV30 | TGTGCCTGGAGAAACCCCGGGCCCAGCTCTAATTCACCCCTCCACTTT | CAWRNPGPSSNSPLHF
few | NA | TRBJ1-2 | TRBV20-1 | TGCATTTGCACAGGGTTGGATGGCTACACCTTC | CICTGLDGYTF
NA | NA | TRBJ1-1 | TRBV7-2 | TGTGCCAGCATCCCAATGCGAGTGAACACTGAAGCTTTCTTT | CASIPMRVNTEAFF
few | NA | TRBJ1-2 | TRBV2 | TGTGCCAGCAGAGCTGACAGAACTTATGGCTACACCTTC | CASRADRTYGYTF
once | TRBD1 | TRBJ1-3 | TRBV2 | TGTGCCAGCAGTCCGACAGGGATTAAAAATCCCATATATTTT | CASSPTGIKNPIYF
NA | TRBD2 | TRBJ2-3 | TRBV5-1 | TGCGCCAGCAGCTTGGGTCTAGCGGTGAGCACAGATACGCAGTATTTT | CASSLGLAVSTDTQYF
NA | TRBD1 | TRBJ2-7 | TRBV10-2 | TGCGCCAGCAGTCGAGGGGACAGATACTACGAGCAGTACTTC | CASSRGDRYYEQYF
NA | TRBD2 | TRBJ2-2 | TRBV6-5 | TGTGCCAGCAGTGGTCTAGCGGGAGGGGTCGGGGAGCTGTTTTTT | CASSGLAGGVGELFF
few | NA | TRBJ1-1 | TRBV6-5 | TGTGCCAGCGGCCGAGGGAACACTGAAGCTTTCTTT | CASGRGNTEAFF
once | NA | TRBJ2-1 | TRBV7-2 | TGTGCCAGCAGCTTTCTGCGGGTGGGACTGGATGAGCAGTTCTTC | CASSFLRVGLDEQFF
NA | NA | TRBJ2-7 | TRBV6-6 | TGTGCCAGCAGTTACGGTGCCAGGGACTACGAGCAGTACTTC | CASSYGARDYEQYF
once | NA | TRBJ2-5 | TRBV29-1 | TGCAGGGCAGACAGTATTGGGACCCAGTACTTC | CRADSIGTQYF
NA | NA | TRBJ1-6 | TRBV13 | TGTGCCAGCAGCTTAGGGCGTTCACCCCTCCACTTT | CASSLGRSPLHF
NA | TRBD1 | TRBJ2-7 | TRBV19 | TGTGCCAGTAGTATCGGACAGGGGGGCGAGCAGTACTTC | CASSIGQGGEQYF
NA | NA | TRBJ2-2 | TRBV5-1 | TGCGCCAGCAGCTTGGCTAGGACAGCTGGCACCGGGGAGCTGTTTTTT | CASSLARTAGTGELFF
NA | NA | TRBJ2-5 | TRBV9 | TGTGCCAGCAGCGTCCGGGACCAAGAGACCCAGTACTTC | CASSVRDQETQYF
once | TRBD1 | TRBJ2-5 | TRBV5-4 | TGTGCCAGCAGCGGACAGGGTGGTAGGGAGACCCAGTACTTC | CASSGQGGRETQYF
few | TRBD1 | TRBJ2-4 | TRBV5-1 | TGCGCCAGCAGCCTCGACAGGGTCGACATTCAGTACTTC | CASSLDRVDIQYF
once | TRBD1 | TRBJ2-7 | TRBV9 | TGTGCCAGCAGCGTGGGACAGGGTCCTCTCTACGAGCAGTACTTC | CASSVGQGPLYEQYF
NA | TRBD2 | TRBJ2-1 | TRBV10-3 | TGTGCCATCAGTGAGGATAGGCTAGCGGGAGTAGGGGAGCAGTTCTTC | CAISEDRLAGVGEQFF
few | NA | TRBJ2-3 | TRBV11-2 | TGTGCCAGCAGTAAACCGACAGATACGCAGTATTTT | CASSKPTDTQYF
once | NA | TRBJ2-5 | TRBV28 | TGTGCCAGCAGCTCTCCGGGGCAGGGGGGAGAGACCCAGTACTTC | CASSSPGQGGETQYF
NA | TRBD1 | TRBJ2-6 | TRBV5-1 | TGCGCCAGCAGCTTGGCCGGGACAGGGGCTGGGGCCAACGTCCTGACTTTC | CASSLAGTGAGANVLTF
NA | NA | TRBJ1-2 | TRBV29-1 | TGCAGCGTTACAAGCCCAGGGGTCTATGGCTACACCTTC | CSVTSPGVYGYTF
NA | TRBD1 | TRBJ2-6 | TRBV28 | TGTGCCAGCAGTTTAGCGTGGTCTCAGGGGGCGACTGGGGCCAACGTCCTGACTTTC | CASSLAWSQGATGANVLTF
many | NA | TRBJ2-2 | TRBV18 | TGTGCCAGCTCACCATCCGACAGGTTGAACACCGGGGAGCTGTTTTTT | CASSPSDRLNTGELFF
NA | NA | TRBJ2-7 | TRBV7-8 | TGTGCCAGCAAACGAGGACTGGAACTTACCTACGAGCAGTACTTC | CASKRGLELTYEQYF
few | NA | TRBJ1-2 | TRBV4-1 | TGCGCCAGCAGCCAAGAGATAACAGCTACTAACTATGGCTACACCTTC | CASSQEITATNYGYTF
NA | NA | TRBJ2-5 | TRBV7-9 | TGTGCCAGCAGCTTAGCAGGGATTCAAGAGACCCAGTACTTC | CASSLAGIQETQYF
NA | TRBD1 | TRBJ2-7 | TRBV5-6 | TGTGCCAGCAGCATCCGGGACAGGGACCACGAGCAGTACTTC | CASSIRDRDHEQYF
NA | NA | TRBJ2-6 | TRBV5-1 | TGCGCCAGCAGCGTGGGAAGGCCCTCTGGGGCCAACGTCCTGACTTTC | CASSVGRPSGANVLTF
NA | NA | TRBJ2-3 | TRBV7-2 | TGTGCCAGCAGCTTAGGACTCAGTTATGGAGATACGCAGTATTTT | CASSLGLSYGDTQYF
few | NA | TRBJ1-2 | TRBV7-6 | TGTGCCAGCGGAGCAGGACAGAAAAGCTTC | CASGAGQKSF
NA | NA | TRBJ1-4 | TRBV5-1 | TGCGCCAGCAGCTTATCTGCAACTAATGAAAAACTGTTTTTT | CASSLSATNEKLFF
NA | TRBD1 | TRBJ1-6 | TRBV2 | TGTGCCAGCAGAGACAGGGCCTCTTATAATTCACCCCTCCACTTT | CASRDRASYNSPLHF
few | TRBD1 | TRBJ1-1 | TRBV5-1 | TGCGCCAGCATGGACCAGGGGGCCCCGAACACTGAAGCTTTCTTT | CASMDQGAPNTEAFF
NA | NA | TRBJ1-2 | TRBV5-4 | TGTGCCAGCAGCTTGACTCAGGACTATGGCTACACCTTC | CASSLTQDYGYTF
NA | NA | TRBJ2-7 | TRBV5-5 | TGTGCCAGCAGCTTGGCTGATTATCCTGAAGTCCACGAGCAGTACTTC | CASSLADYPEVHEQYF
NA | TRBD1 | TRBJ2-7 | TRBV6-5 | TGTGCCAGCAGTCCCTTTGGACAGGGGGAAAGCGAGCAGTACTTC | CASSPFGQGESEQYF
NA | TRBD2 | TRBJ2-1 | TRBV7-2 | TGTGCCAGCAGCTTAGTAGCGGGAGGGCCTGTTGAGCAGTTCTTC | CASSLVAGGPVEQFF
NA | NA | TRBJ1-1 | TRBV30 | TGTGCCTGGAGTGTACACAGGGCCGCTTTCTTT | CAWSVHRAAFF